These 24 T cell receptor beta chains originate from one sample sequenced in a study of control samples from healthy donors and cancer patients. This table comes from immunoSEQ multiplex PCR, and its TCRdb copy is limited to in-frame clones, with some not included. The data contain some 200,000 clones, over 80% of them singletons. Source material: blood. The receptor set was obtained from a man between 18 and 29 years old in good health.

The chain has TRBV3-1 (or the pseudogene TRBV3-2) and TRBJ2-1; 8 bases map to TRBD2. V shed 1 base, J shed 7 bases, and the junction held 12 bases outside the gene matches. The CDR3 runs 17 residues. CDR1 LGHDT and CDR2 YNNKEL come from the germline V gene (reference sequence). CDR3 in amino acids: CASSQGEGRGAENEQFF. CDR3 nucleotides: TGTGCCAGCAGCCAAGGCGAAGGGCGGGGGGCAGAAAATGAGCAGTTCTTC.

The chain is built from TRBV24-1 and TRBJ1-5, with D possibly matching TRBD1 (5 bases). The CDR3 sequence is 16 residues long. The ends were cut back, 3 bases at V and 2 bases at J, with 13 bases in the middle. The germline gives CDR1 KGHDR, CDR2 SFDVKD. The CDR3: CATSDAQGGGNQPQHF. DNA for the CDR3: TGTGCCACCAGTGATGCCCAGGGAGGGGGCAATCAGCCCCAGCATTTT.

The chain recombines TRBV12-3 or TRBV12-4 with TRBJ1-2; no definite D call. This CDR3 is 12 amino acids long. Trimming removed 1 base at V and 6 bases at J, with 6 bases between. The CDR3 nucleotides are TGTGCCAGCAGTTTAGGGCTAGATGGCTACACCTTC. This codes for CASSLGLDGYTF.

V is TRBV9 and J is TRBJ1-1, with D perhaps matching TRBD1 (5 bases). CDR1 SGDLS and CDR2 YYNGEE come from the germline V gene. This CDR3 is 14 amino acids long. Trimming pared 4 bases from V and 0 bases from J, leaving 10 bases between. The CDR3 reads CASSPRALNTEAFF. For the CDR3, the DNA is TGTGCCAGCAGCCCCAGGGCCCTGAACACTGAAGCTTTCTTT.

The V gene is TRBV5-6, the J gene TRBJ1-2; D possibly corresponds to TRBD1 (6 bases). Trimming took 2 bases from V and 5 from J, leaving 7 bases between them. Germline-derived CDR1 and CDR2 are SGHDT and YYEEEE. The CDR3 runs 12 residues. CDR3 DNA sequence: TGTGCCAGCAGCTTCGGACAGTATGGCTACACCTTC. Its translation: CASSFGQYGYTF.

This chain uses TRBV18 with TRBJ1-3; 8 bases line up with TRBD1. V gave up 6 bases and J gave up 4 bases; unmatched junction bases: 8. Germline CDR1 KGHSH, CDR2 LQKENI. CDR3 length equals 15 residues. The CDR3 protein is CASSLGTGPGNTIYF. In nucleotides, the CDR3 is TGTGCCAGCTCGCTCGGGACAGGTCCCGGAAACACCATATATTTT.

The chain links TRBV25-1 to TRBJ1-4; D perhaps matches TRBD1 (5 bases). Trimming stripped 1 base from V and 7 bases from J, with 13 bases between. The CDR3 sequence is 15 residues long. The germline CDR1 and CDR2 sequences are MGHDK and SYGVNS. CDR3 sequence: CASSELGEDSEKLFF. CDR3 bases: TGTGCCAGCAGTGAATTAGGGGAGGATAGTGAAAAACTGTTTTTT.

The chain is built from TRBV7-3 and TRBJ2-7; maybe TRBD1 (5 bases). Per the germline V gene, CDR1 is SGHTA and CDR2 is FQGTGA. The CDR3 contains 12 residues. V lost 4 bases to trimming and J lost 6 bases, with 10 bases between them. The CDR3: CASSSGALEQYF. For the CDR3, the DNA is TGTGCCAGCAGCTCTGGGGCCCTCGAGCAGTACTTC.

As concerns this clone: The sample carries other DNA sequences with the same CDR3. The CDR3 bases are TGTGCCAGCAGTTTTCTCGGGGGCCGCACAGATACGCAGTATTTT. It encodes CASSFLGGRTDTQYF. This rearrangement joins TRBV7-8 to TRBJ2-3; D possibly uses TRBD1 or TRBD2 (6 bases each). Germline V gene sequence: CDR1 SGHVS, CDR2 FQNEAQ. Trimming left V 6 bases short and J 1 base short, with 14 bases between. The CDR3 sequence is 15 residues long.

In its sample, this clone was seen a few times. The chain is built from TRBV6-5 and TRBJ2-7; D is tentatively TRBD1 or TRBD2 (5 bases each). Germline V gene sequence: CDR1 MNHEY, CDR2 SVGAGI. With 9 bases removed from V and 3 bases from J, the gap between germline ends came to 21 bases. This CDR3 has 15 amino acids. In DNA form, the CDR3 reads TGTGCCAGTAGATCCCGGGGCGATGGCGGCTACGAGCAGTACTTC. This encodes CASRSRGDGGYEQYF.

This chain uses TRBV2 with TRBJ1-1; 7 nucleotides agree with TRBD1. Germline V gives CDR1 SNHLY, CDR2 FYNNEI. The CDR3 is made up of 14 amino acids. The V and J ends lost 6 bases and 5 bases, in that order; junction bases with no gene match: 9. The CDR3, as DNA: TGTGCCAGCAGCTCGAGAGAGGGGGCTACTGAAGCTTTCTTT. Protein sequence: CASSSREGATEAFF.

The chain joins TRBV27 to TRBJ2-6, with 8 nucleotides matching TRBD1. CDR3 size: 18 residues. From germline, CDR1 is MNHEY and CDR2 SMNVEV (reference sequence). Trimming took 4 bases from V and 3 from J; bases not matched to a gene: 11. DNA of the CDR3: TGTGCCAGCAGTTACCTGGGGGCAGGGGGCTATGGGGCCAACGTCCTGACTTTC. Protein product: CASSYLGAGGYGANVLTF.

The chain has TRBV30 and TRBJ1-1, with D possibly being TRBD1 (6 bases). CDR3 length: 15 residues. CDR1 and CDR2 from the germline V gene are GTSNPN and SVGIG (reference sequence). Deletions cut 1 base from V and 1 base from J, with 13 bases between. CDR3 bases: TGTGCCTGGAGTGGGATCGGGGGCAAGAACACTGAAGCTTTCTTT. It yields the protein CAWSGIGGKNTEAFF.

The chain carries TRBV28 and TRBJ2-3; D is unresolved. CDR1 and CDR2 (germline): MDHEN, SYDVKM. Trimming stripped 2 bases from V and 8 bases from J, with 8 bases between. The CDR3 runs to 12 residues. CDR3 loop: CASSLGVGTQYF. The CDR3 DNA reads as TGTGCCAGCAGTTTAGGTGTAGGTACGCAGTATTTT.

This chain uses TRBV6-5 with TRBJ1-1; TRBD1 might be the D (5 bases). This CDR3 region has 15 residues. V was shortened by 5 bases and J by 2 bases, with 15 bases between the two germline ends. In germline, CDR1 is MNHEY, CDR2 SVGAGI. The CDR3 DNA reads TGTGCCAGCAGTCCCCCTGACAGACTTAACACTGAAGCTTTCTTT. This translates into CASSPPDRLNTEAFF.

The chain is built from TRBV4-1 and TRBJ2-5; 10 positions agree with TRBD1. The CDR3 spans 15 residues. With 4 bases clipped from V and 4 bases from J, the junction kept 6 bases outside the gene matches. The germline V gene encodes CDR1 MGHRA and CDR2 YSYEKL. Here the CDR3 reads CASSLSGTGVETQYF. The CDR3 coding sequence is TGCGCCAGCAGCCTTTCCGGGACAGGGGTAGAGACCCAGTACTTC.

This chain joins TRBV7-2 and TRBJ2-2; TRBD2 matches 7 bases. The J segment lost 1 base and the V segment lost 3 bases, leaving 8 bases of the junction unmatched. The V gene's germline CDR1 is SGHTA and CDR2 FQGNSA. The CDR3 covers 17 residues. The CDR3 DNA follows: TGTGCCAGCAGCTTCCCAAAGGGAGGGGTGAACACCGGGGAGCTGTTTTTT. Amino acids: CASSFPKGGVNTGELFF.

This clone has just one count. This chain uses TRBV19 with TRBJ1-2; 7 nucleotides agree with TRBD1. The ends lost 6 bases at V and 5 bases at J; junction bases unmatched: 6. This CDR3 has 13 residues. Germline CDR1 reads LNHDA; CDR2 reads SQIVND (reference sequence). CDR3 coding DNA: TGTGCCAGTAGATTGGACAGGTTATATGGCTACACCTTC. Translating gives CASRLDRLYGYTF.

The gene calls are TRBV20-1 and TRBJ2-7; weak D call: TRBD1 (5 bases). This CDR3 is 11 amino acids long. CDR1 and CDR2 (germline): DFQATT, SNEGSKA (reference sequence). Trimming took 4 bases from V and 5 from J, leaving 9 bases between them. CDR3 region: CSANQGNEQYF. Written as DNA, the CDR3 is TGCAGTGCTAATCAGGGAAACGAGCAGTACTTC.

This clone is a singleton in its sample. J is TRBJ2-7 and V is TRBV18, with a possible D match to TRBD2 (6 bases). Germline CDR1 KGHSH, CDR2 LQKENI. The CDR3 is made up of 15 amino acids. Trimming removed 1 base at V and 5 bases at J, with 15 bases between. CDR3 loop: CASSPLVGGTDEQYF. The CDR3 DNA reads TGTGCCAGCTCACCACTGGTCGGGGGAACTGACGAGCAGTACTTC.

The V call is TRBV6-6, the J call TRBJ2-7, with D tentatively TRBD1 or TRBD2 (5 bases each). V lost 0 bases and J lost 4, with 16 bases in between. The length of the CDR3 is 16 residues. From germline, CDR1 is MNHNY and CDR2 SVGAGI (reference sequence). The CDR3 bases are TGTGCCAGCAGTTACTCGAGAAAGCGGACAAATTACGAGCAGTACTTC. Encoded protein: CASSYSRKRTNYEQYF.

The rearrangement uses TRBV5-6 and TRBJ2-2; perhaps TRBD1 as D (6 bases). This CDR3 has 15 residues. Deletions cut 3 bases from V and 5 bases from J, with 14 bases between. Germline CDR1 and CDR2: SGHDT and YYEEEE. CDR3 in DNA: TGTGCCAGCAGCTCTCAGGGGCTCACAACCGGGGAGCTGTTTTTT. As protein: CASSSQGLTTGELFF. The variable domain in full, completed from reference TRBV5-6 and TRBJ2-2, reads DAGVTQSPTHLIKTRGQQVTLRCSPKSGHDTVSWYQQALGQGPQFIFQYYEEEERQRGNFPDRFSGHQFPNYSSELNVNALLLGDSALYLCASSSQGLTTGELFFGEGSRLTVL.

The rearrangement uses TRBV6-5 and TRBJ2-7; TRBD1 might be the D (6 bases). The V gene lost 4 bases and the J gene lost 7 bases, with 14 bases spanning the gap. Germline CDR1 reads MNHEY; CDR2 reads SVGAGI. The CDR3 has 13 amino acids. The CDR3 region is CASSSLGAGEQYF. The DNA for the CDR3 is TGTGCCAGCAGTTCTTTGGGGGCTGGAGAGCAGTACTTC.

The chain combines TRBV3-1 (or the pseudogene TRBV3-2) with TRBJ2-2; unclear D gene. In germline, CDR1 is LGHDT, CDR2 YNNKEL (reference sequence). The CDR3 spans 17 residues. V was trimmed by 4 bases and J by 3 bases, leaving 18 bases between them. The CDR3 is CASSLGPGLKDTGELFF. The CDR3, as DNA: TGTGCCAGCAGCCTAGGTCCCGGGTTAAAGGACACCGGGGAGCTGTTTTTT.